Below are 29 T cell receptor beta chains sequenced from a single sample in a study of blood T cell repertoires in COVID-19. Sequenced by immunoSEQ multiplex PCR; TCRdb stores in-frame clones only, minus some. The sample lists 55,000 to 80,000 clones, around 88% occurring once. The specimen sequenced was peripheral blood. The receptors stem from a human donor in a cohort sampled during active COVID-19.

CDR3 bases: TGTGCCAGCAGCACAGGGACAAACTCTGGAAACACCATATATTTT. It yields the protein CASSTGTNSGNTIYF. The V call is TRBV5-8, the J call TRBJ1-3, with a weak D call TRBD1 (6 bases). Germline values: CDR1 SGHTS, CDR2 YDEGEE. This CDR3 comprises 15 residues. V was shortened by 4 bases and J by 0 bases, with 11 bases between the two germline ends.

The V gene is TRBV6-5, the J gene TRBJ1-1; 8 bases align to TRBD1. CDR3 length equals 14 residues. Germline lookup yields CDR1 MNHEY and CDR2 SVGAGI. V lost 3 bases and J lost 4; bases outside the gene matches: 4. The CDR3 loop reads CASSYQTGGTEAFF. The DNA for the CDR3 is TGTGCCAGCAGTTATCAAACAGGGGGCACTGAAGCTTTCTTT.

The CDR3 DNA sequence: TGTGCCTCCTCAGACAAAAATAGCAATCAGCCCCAGCATTTT. Its protein product is CASSDKNSNQPQHF. This chain joins TRBV10-3 and TRBJ1-5; unclear D gene. Trimming stripped 11 bases from V and 0 bases from J, with 14 bases between. The V gene's germline CDR1 is ENHRY and CDR2 SYGVKD. This CDR3 is built from 14 residues.

This clone has just a few counts. The rearrangement links TRBV12-5 to TRBJ1-4, with D tentatively TRBD1 (6 bases). CDR3 length: 18 residues. V lost 6 bases to trimming and J lost 3 bases, with 23 bases between them. In germline, CDR1 is LGHNT, CDR2 FRNRAP. The CDR3 loop is CASGTSSGGYFANEKLFF. CDR3 bases: TGTGCTAGTGGGACCTCTAGTGGGGGCTACTTCGCTAATGAAAAACTGTTTTTT.

The chain couples TRBV6-5 to TRBJ1-1, with D perhaps TRBD1 (6 bases). This CDR3 spans 15 amino acids. Germline lookup yields CDR1 MNHEY and CDR2 SVGAGI. Trimming left V 0 bases short and J 6 bases short, with 14 bases between. The DNA for the CDR3 is TGTGCCAGCAGTTACTCGTTATCAGGGGACGCTGAAGCTTTCTTT. Protein sequence: CASSYSLSGDAEAFF.

The CDR3 DNA reads as TGTGCCAGCAGCTCCCGACTAGCGGGGACGGAAGATACGCAGTATTTT. Translation gives CASSSRLAGTEDTQYF. The chain is built from TRBV7-9 and TRBJ2-3; 11 bases agree with TRBD2. This CDR3 spans 16 amino acids. V shed 4 bases and J 5 bases; nucleotides not matched to a gene: 8. Per the germline V gene, CDR1 is SEHNR and CDR2 is FQNEAQ (reference sequence).

The V call is TRBV3-1 (or the pseudogene TRBV3-2), the J call TRBJ2-7, with D tentatively TRBD2 (7 bases). V dropped 3 bases and J dropped 3 bases, with 15 bases sitting between them. This CDR3 is 15 amino acids long. Germline V gene lookup returns CDR1 LGHDT and CDR2 YNNKEL (reference sequence). CDR3 bases: TGTGCCAGCAGCCACGCGGGGGCACTTAACTACGAGCAGTACTTC. Translating gives CASSHAGALNYEQYF.

The chain joins TRBV27 to TRBJ1-2; TRBD1 might be the D (5 bases). Looked up from germline, CDR1 is MNHEY and CDR2 is SMNVEV (reference sequence). V lost 8 bases, J lost 3 bases, and 16 bases lay in between. CDR3 length: 14 amino acids. The CDR3 protein is CASSRAPGYYGYTF. CDR3 DNA: TGTGCCAGCTCCAGGGCCCCAGGGTACTATGGCTACACCTTC.

V is TRBV28 and J is TRBJ1-5; D uncertain. Germline CDR1 reads MDHEN; CDR2 reads SYDVKM. The CDR3 has 14 amino acids. V dropped 5 bases and J dropped 6 bases, with 14 bases sitting between them. CDR3 amino acids: CASSPPGRVQPQHF. The DNA for the CDR3 is TGTGCCAGCAGTCCCCCGGGGAGGGTTCAGCCCCAGCATTTT.

The chain links TRBV5-5 to TRBJ1-2, with 11 bases that match TRBD1. After removal of 4 bases from V and 6 bases from J, the junction contained 17 bases not matched to a gene. The germline CDR1 and CDR2 sequences are SGHKS and YYEKEE (reference sequence). CDR3 length equals 18 residues. The CDR3 bases are TGTGCCAGCAGCGCGGACAGGGGGCGAGGTTTTTTTAATAATGGCTACACCTTC. Protein sequence: CASSADRGRGFFNNGYTF.

The gene calls are TRBV11-2 and TRBJ2-7, with 12 bases fitting TRBD2. The CDR3 has 15 residues. Germline V gene sequence: CDR1 SGHAT, CDR2 FQNNGV. J was trimmed by 8 bases and V by 1 base; bases with no gene match: 6. The CDR3 spells CASSLVTSGRNKQYF. The CDR3 nucleotides are TGTGCCAGCAGCTTAGTGACTAGCGGGAGAAACAAGCAGTACTTC.

The genes are TRBV6-1 and TRBJ2-3; 11 bases fit TRBD1. Germline trimming cut 0 bases from V and 5 bases from J; bases unmatched to any gene: 4. The V gene's germline CDR1 is MNHNS and CDR2 SASEGT. This CDR3 comprises 16 residues. CDR3 amino acids: CASSEAGQGARDTQYF. In nucleotides, the CDR3 is TGTGCCAGCAGTGAAGCTGGACAGGGGGCCAGAGATACGCAGTATTTT.

This clone has just a few counts. The CDR3 is CASSSTGWGHTEAFF. CDR3 bases: TGCGCCAGCAGCTCGACAGGGTGGGGGCACACTGAAGCTTTCTTT. This chain uses TRBV5-1 with TRBJ1-1; 7 positions match TRBD1. Germline loops: CDR1 SGHRS, CDR2 YFSETQ. Unmatched junction bases numbered 8, after V lost 3 bases and J lost 3 bases. The length of the CDR3 is 15 residues.

V gene TRBV7-9 combines with J gene TRBJ2-1, with 8 bases identical to TRBD1. V lost 4 bases, J lost 7 bases, and 12 bases stayed unmatched. CDR1 SEHNR and CDR2 FQNEAQ come from the germline V gene (reference sequence). The CDR3 covers 16 residues. CDR3 DNA: TGTGCCAGCAGCTCTCGGACAGGGAGAAACGGAAATGAGCAGTTCTTC. Protein: CASSSRTGRNGNEQFF.

This clone occurred once. The chain combines TRBV11-1 with TRBJ2-1; no clear D. Trimming left V 8 bases short and J 0 bases short, with 17 bases between. In germline, CDR1 is SGHAT, CDR2 FQDESV (reference sequence). The CDR3 has 16 residues. CDR3 coding DNA: TGTGCCAGCTCTCATCAGACTTTTTCCTCCTACAATGAGCAGTTCTTC. This codes for CASSHQTFSSYNEQFF. Drawing the rest from reference TRBV11-1 and TRBJ2-1, the complete variable domain is EAEVAQSPRYKITEKSQAVAFWCDPISGHATLYWYRQILGQGPELLVQFQDESVVDDSQLPKDRFSAERLKGVDSTLKIQPAELGDSAMYLCASSHQTFSSYNEQFFGPGTRLTVL.

The chain couples TRBV5-1 to TRBJ2-5; the D gene is possibly TRBD2 (5 bases). Trimming stripped 0 bases from V and 5 bases from J, with 11 bases between. Germline CDR1 reads SGHRS; CDR2 reads YFSETQ. This CDR3 comprises 14 residues. CDR3 sequence reads: CASSLEWTQETQYF. CDR3 sequence (DNA): TGCGCCAGCAGCTTGGAATGGACTCAGGAGACCCAGTACTTC.

The rearrangement uses TRBV27 and TRBJ2-7; TRBD1 might be the D (6 bases). Germline assignment: CDR1 MNHEY and CDR2 SMNVEV (reference sequence). V shed 5 bases and J shed 0 bases, with 14 bases lying between them. This CDR3 has 15 amino acids. The CDR3 loop is CASSRRRDTSYEQYF. The CDR3 bases are TGTGCCAGCAGTAGAAGACGGGACACCTCCTACGAGCAGTACTTC.

This clone turned up a few times. The V call is TRBV19, the J call TRBJ1-5; perhaps TRBD1 as D (6 bases). Germline loops: CDR1 LNHDA, CDR2 SQIVND (reference sequence). The V end lost 7 bases, the J end lost 6 bases, and 19 bases lay between the germline ends. The CDR3 contains 15 residues. The CDR3 loop is CASTSHTGLPQPQHF. The CDR3 coding sequence is TGTGCCAGTACGTCCCATACAGGGCTTCCTCAGCCCCAGCATTTT.

The V gene is TRBV3-1 (or the pseudogene TRBV3-2), the J gene TRBJ1-2; D is unclear. The germline V gene has CDR1 LGHDT and CDR2 YNNKEL (reference sequence). CDR3 size: 16 residues. V gave up 3 bases and J gave up 3 bases, with 17 bases separating them. The CDR3 DNA reads TGTGCCAGCAGCCAGGCAGGAGGAGGGAGACACTATGGCTACACCTTC. Protein: CASSQAGGGRHYGYTF.

The V gene is TRBV4-1, the J gene TRBJ1-6; possibly TRBD1 for D (6 bases). Germline lookup yields CDR1 MGHRA and CDR2 YSYEKL. The germline V and J ends were trimmed by 3 bases and 10 bases, with 19 bases remaining between them. The CDR3 sequence is 16 residues long. Here the CDR3 reads CASSHAKGGLGSPLHF. In DNA, the CDR3 is TGCGCCAGCAGCCACGCTAAGGGGGGGTTAGGGTCACCCCTCCACTTT.

The V call is TRBV10-3, the J call TRBJ2-1; 9 bases line up with TRBD2. The CDR3 contains 15 residues. Germline CDR1 and CDR2: ENHRY and SYGVKD. V shed 7 bases, J shed 2 bases, and the junction held 6 bases outside the gene matches. For the CDR3, the DNA is TGTGCCATCAAGGAGGGCGGGGGGGCCTACAATGAGCAGTTCTTC. Translation: CAIKEGGGAYNEQFF.

The chain links TRBV5-6 to TRBJ1-1; 7 bases map to TRBD1. CDR3 size: 14 residues. Germline CDR1 reads SGHDT; CDR2 reads YYEEEE. Losses at the gene ends were 2 bases for V and 2 bases for J; bases not matched to a gene: 3. CDR3 sequence: CASSFGTVNTEAFF. DNA for the CDR3: TGTGCCAGCAGCTTTGGGACAGTTAACACTGAAGCTTTCTTT.

A remark on this clone: Distinct nucleotide sequences in the sample also encode this CDR3. The rearrangement links TRBV19 to TRBJ1-5; weak D call: TRBD1 (6 bases). Germline-derived CDR1 and CDR2 are LNHDA and SQIVND (reference sequence). The V end lost 8 bases, the J end lost 3 bases, and 11 bases lay between the germline ends. CDR3 length equals 13 residues. In DNA form, the CDR3 reads TGTGCCAGTGGAGGACAGTACAATCAGCCCCAGCATTTT. This gives the protein CASGGQYNQPQHF.

The chain recombines TRBV13 with TRBJ1-1; 8 nucleotides agree with TRBD1. With V trimmed by 4 bases and J by 4 bases, 5 bases remained unmatched. Germline V gene data show CDR1 as PRHDT and CDR2 as FYEKMQ (reference sequence). The CDR3 runs to 14 residues. The CDR3 coding sequence is TGTGCCAGCAGCTGGGGGACAGGTCCCACTGAAGCTTTCTTT. Translated: CASSWGTGPTEAFF.

The rearrangement uses TRBV7-9 and TRBJ1-3, with no clear D. Germline CDR1 reads SEHNR; CDR2 reads FQNEAQ (reference sequence). V lost 3 bases and J 0 bases, leaving 12 bases between the germline ends. The CDR3 spans 16 residues. For the CDR3, the DNA is TGTGCCAGCAGCTTTTCCTCATCGAGCTCTGGAAACACCATATATTTT. Its protein is CASSFSSSSSGNTIYF. Full variable domain (outside the CDR3, taken from reference TRBV7-9 and TRBJ1-3): DTGVSQNPRHKITKRGQNVTFRCDPISEHNRLYWYRQTLGQGPEFLTYFQNEAQLEKSRLLSDRFSAERPKGSFSTLEIQRTEQGDSAMYLCASSFSSSSSGNTIYFGEGSWLTVV.

The rearrangement joins TRBV3-1 (or the pseudogene TRBV3-2) to TRBJ2-1, with D tentatively TRBD1 or TRBD2 (5 bases each). The V end was cut by 4 bases, the J end by 8 bases, with 21 bases between. Germline CDR1 and CDR2: LGHDT and YNNKEL (reference sequence). The CDR3 totals 16 residues. The CDR3 nucleotides are TGTGCCAGCAGCCGAGAGGGGCCACCAAAGGACGATGAGCAGTTCTTC. Protein: CASSREGPPKDDEQFF.

The chain links TRBV19 to TRBJ1-5; D might be TRBD1 (6 bases). The CDR3 loop spans 14 amino acids. Germline V gene sequence: CDR1 LNHDA, CDR2 SQIVND (reference sequence). V was cut by 7 bases and J by 5 bases, with 15 bases left in between. This CDR3 is CASNWGRGHQPQHF. In DNA form, the CDR3 reads TGTGCCAGTAATTGGGGCAGGGGTCATCAGCCCCAGCATTTT.

The V and J genes are TRBV5-1 and TRBJ2-1, with 9 bases matching TRBD2. The CDR3 consists of 15 residues. CDR1 and CDR2 from the germline V gene are SGHRS and YFSETQ. V dropped 0 bases and J dropped 5; count of bases not matched to a gene: 3. The CDR3 region is CASSLATSGNNEQFF. The DNA of the CDR3 is TGCGCCAGCAGCTTGGCGACTAGCGGTAACAATGAGCAGTTCTTC. The variable domain in full, with the rest retrieved from reference TRBV5-1 and TRBJ2-1, is KAGVTQTPRYLIKTRGQQVTLSCSPISGHRSVSWYQQTPGQGLQFLFEYFSETQRNKGNFPGRFSGRQFSNSRSEMNVSTLELGDSALYLCASSLATSGNNEQFFGPGTRLTVL.

V is TRBV2 and J is TRBJ1-3; possibly TRBD1 for D (6 bases). CDR1 and CDR2 from the germline V gene are SNHLY and FYNNEI. The CDR3 is 14 residues long. V was pared by 8 bases and J by 2 bases, with 13 bases between. CDR3 residues: CASQTGMAGNTIYF. The CDR3 DNA reads as TGTGCCAGCCAAACAGGGATGGCTGGAAACACCATATATTTT.